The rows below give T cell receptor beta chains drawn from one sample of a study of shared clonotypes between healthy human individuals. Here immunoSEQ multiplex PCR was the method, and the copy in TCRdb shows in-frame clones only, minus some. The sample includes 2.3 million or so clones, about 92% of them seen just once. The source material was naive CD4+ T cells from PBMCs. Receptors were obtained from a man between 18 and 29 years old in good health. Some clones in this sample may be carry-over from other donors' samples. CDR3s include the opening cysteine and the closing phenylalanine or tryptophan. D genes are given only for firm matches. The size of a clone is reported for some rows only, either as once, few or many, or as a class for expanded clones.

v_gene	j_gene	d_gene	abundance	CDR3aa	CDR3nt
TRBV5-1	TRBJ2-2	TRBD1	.	CASSLVAGGSGELFF	TGCGCCAGCAGCTTGGTGGCAGGGGGCAGCGGGGAGCTGTTTTTT
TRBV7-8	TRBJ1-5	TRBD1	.	CASRLRQGRFDSNQPQHF	TGTGCCAGCAGGCTACGACAGGGCCGCTTCGATAGCAATCAGCCCCAGCATTTT
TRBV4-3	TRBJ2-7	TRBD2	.	CASSQDLAGAYEQYF	TGCGCCAGCAGCCAAGACCTAGCGGGTGCCTACGAGCAGTACTTC
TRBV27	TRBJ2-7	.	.	CASKVRPGDYEQYF	TGTGCCAGCAAGGTGAGGCCCGGGGACTACGAGCAGTACTTC
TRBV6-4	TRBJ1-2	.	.	CASSDTGSYPYGYTF	TGTGCCAGCAGTGATACAGGGAGTTATCCCTATGGCTACACCTTC
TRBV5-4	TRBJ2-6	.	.	CASSLGTDSGANVLTF	TGTGCCAGCAGCTTGGGGACGGACTCTGGGGCCAACGTCCTGACTTTC
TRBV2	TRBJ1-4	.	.	CASSRGPNEKLFF	TGTGCCAGCAGCCGGGGGCCTAATGAAAAACTGTTTTTT
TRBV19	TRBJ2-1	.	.	CASRRPGGPLNEQFF	TGTGCCAGTAGGCGGCCAGGAGGGCCTCTCAATGAGCAGTTCTTC
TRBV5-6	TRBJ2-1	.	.	CASSFDNPMINRASNEQFF	TGTGCCAGCAGCTTTGACAACCCCATGATTAACCGAGCGTCCAATGAGCAGTTCTTC
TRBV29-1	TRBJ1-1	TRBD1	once	CSAAAGTGAEAFF	TGCAGCGCTGCCGCCGGGACAGGGGCTGAAGCTTTCTTT
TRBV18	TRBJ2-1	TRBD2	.	CASSPTSGTYNEQFF	TGTGCCAGCTCACCGACTAGCGGGACTTACAATGAGCAGTTCTTC
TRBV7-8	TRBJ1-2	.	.	CASSLVGSGEIGYTF	TGTGCCAGCAGCTTAGTGGGCTCAGGGGAAATAGGCTACACCTTC
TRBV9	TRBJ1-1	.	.	CASSASGAVTEAFF	TGTGCCAGCAGCGCTTCCGGGGCAGTCACTGAAGCTTTCTTT
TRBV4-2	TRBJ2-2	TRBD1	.	CASSQEFAGQGYGGELFF	TGTGCCAGCAGCCAAGAGTTCGCGGGACAGGGGTACGGCGGGGAGCTGTTTTTT
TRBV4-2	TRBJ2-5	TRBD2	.	CASSQGLAGRGVQETQYF	TGTGCCAGCAGCCAAGGACTAGCGGGAAGGGGTGTTCAAGAGACCCAGTACTTC
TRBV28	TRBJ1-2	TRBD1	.	CASTSLSRGPLYNYGYTF	TGTGCCAGCACCTCCTTGAGCAGGGGGCCTCTCTATAACTATGGCTACACCTTC
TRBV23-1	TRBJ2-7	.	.	CASSPDLEQYF	TGCGCCAGCAGTCCCGACCTTGAGCAGTACTTC
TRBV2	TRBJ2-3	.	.	CASSAQQPYF	TGTGCCAGCAGTGCGCAGCAGCCGTATTTT
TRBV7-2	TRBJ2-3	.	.	CASSLQAGSADTQYF	TGTGCCAGCAGCTTACAGGCTGGCTCTGCAGATACGCAGTATTTT
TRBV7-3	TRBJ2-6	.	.	CASASSGANVLTF	TGTGCCAGTGCGAGTTCTGGGGCCAACGTCCTGACTTTC
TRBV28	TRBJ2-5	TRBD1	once	CASSLRTGFETQYF	TGTGCCAGCAGTTTGCGGACAGGGTTTGAGACCCAGTACTTC
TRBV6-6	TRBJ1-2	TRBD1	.	CASSQQLQGDGYTF	TGTGCCAGCAGCCAACAACTCCAGGGGGACGGCTACACCTTC
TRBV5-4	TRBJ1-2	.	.	CASSSTSESSYGYTF	TGTGCCAGCAGCTCAACCTCGGAATCGTCATATGGCTACACCTTC
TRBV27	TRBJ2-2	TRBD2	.	CASSLKPGLANLRMVVGELFF	TGTGCCAGCAGTCTAAAGCCGGGACTAGCGAATTTGCGAATGGTAGTCGGGGAGCTGTTTTTT
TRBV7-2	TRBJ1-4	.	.	CASSSDPWKTTNEKLFF	TGTGCCAGCAGCTCAGACCCCTGGAAAACAACTAATGAAAAACTGTTTTTT